One and the same sample provided the 27 T cell receptor beta chains below, sequenced in a study of T-cell reconstitution after alpha-beta-depleted transplantation in children. Preparation of the TCRbeta library was carried out with unique molecular identifiers. TCRdb re-called the PCR reads with MiXCR, one entry per CDR3 protein. The data show 350,000 to 450,000 distinct CDR3 sequences, 13% seen once. The material sequenced was PBMCs, taken from the stem cell graft. The receptors were sampled from a human donor who donated a stem cell graft to a child with Fanconi anemia.

This clonotype has at least ten counts. The V call is TRBV12-3 or TRBV12-4, the J call TRBJ1-4; D call uncertain. V lost 7 bases and J lost 2, with 8 bases in between. The CDR3 has 13 amino acids. The CDR3 here is CASTRATNEKLFF. The CDR3 DNA is TGTGCCAGCACGAGGGCGACTAATGAAAAACTGTTTTTT.

This clonotype has ten or more counts. The chain carries TRBV4-3 and TRBJ2-6; D gene ambiguous. There are 17 residues in the CDR3. CDR1 and CDR2 from the germline V gene are LGHNA and YSLEER. V was shortened by 0 bases and J by 0 bases, with 9 bases between the two germline ends. The CDR3 loop is CASSQDPGPSGANVLTF. The CDR3 nucleotides are TGCGCCAGCAGCCAAGATCCTGGGCCCTCTGGGGCCAACGTCCTGACTTTC.

This CDR3 reads CASSQDHSASSGNTIYF. The CDR3 bases are TGCGCCAGCAGCCAAGATCATAGCGCAAGCTCTGGAAACACCATATATTTT. J is TRBJ1-3 and V is TRBV4-3, with D hard to call. The CDR3 is made up of 17 amino acids. Trimming left V 0 bases short and J 0 bases short, with 12 bases between. CDR1 is LGHNA, CDR2 YSLEER, per germline.

This clonotype appeared many times. J is TRBJ1-2 and V is TRBV29-1, with 9 bases that match TRBD1. Germline assignment: CDR1 SQVTM and CDR2 ANQGSEA. Losses at the gene ends were 2 bases for V and 2 bases for J; bases not matched to a gene: 12. This CDR3 contains 17 residues. The CDR3 DNA is TGCAGCGTTGAACCCGAACAGGGGGCCCTCTTGAACTATGGCTACACCTTC. This gives the protein CSVEPEQGALLNYGYTF.

The chain links TRBV20-1 to TRBJ1-6; D gene ambiguous. The CDR3 has 15 residues. Germline loops: CDR1 DFQATT, CDR2 SNEGSKA (reference sequence). Trimming cost V 0 bases and J 1 base, with 7 bases left between them. The CDR3 coding sequence is TGCAGTGCTAGAGACCCTTCGTCCTATAATTCACCCCTCCACTTT. Its protein product is CSARDPSSYNSPLHF.

The rearrangement links TRBV6-1 to TRBJ1-2, with 8 bases lining up with TRBD1. The germline gives CDR1 MNHNS, CDR2 SASEGT. The CDR3 has 14 residues. The ends lost 5 bases at V and 5 bases at J; junction bases unmatched: 7. The DNA of the CDR3 is TGTGCCAGCAGTCTGGACAGGGACGTGTATGGCTACACCTTC. This encodes CASSLDRDVYGYTF.

The genes are TRBV20-1 and TRBJ2-1; TRBD2 matches 8 bases. Unmatched junction bases numbered 2, after V lost 1 base and J lost 3 bases. There are 14 residues in the CDR3. Germline CDR1 and CDR2: DFQATT and SNEGSKA (reference sequence). The CDR3 nucleotides read TGCAGTGCTAGAGCTAGCGGGTACTACAATGAGCAGTTCTTC. Protein sequence: CSARASGYYNEQFF.

The J gene is TRBJ2-1, the V gene TRBV5-1, with unresolved D. The CDR3 totals 17 residues. In germline, CDR1 is SGHRS, CDR2 YFSETQ. The V and J ends lost 0 bases and 0 bases respectively, with 13 bases between them. The CDR3 loop is CASSLAARPSSYNEQFF. As DNA, the CDR3 is TGCGCCAGCAGCTTGGCTGCTAGGCCGAGCTCCTACAATGAGCAGTTCTTC. Full variable domain (remainder filled in from reference TRBV5-1 and TRBJ2-1): KAGVTQTPRYLIKTRGQQVTLSCSPISGHRSVSWYQQTPGQGLQFLFEYFSETQRNKGNFPGRFSGRQFSNSRSEMNVSTLELGDSALYLCASSLAARPSSYNEQFFGPGTRLTVL.

This clonotype turned up a few times. In nucleotides, the CDR3 is TGCGCCAGCAGGGAAGTCGGGGAGCTGTTTTTT. This gives the protein CASREVGELFF. This rearrangement joins TRBV5-1 to TRBJ2-2; no clear D. The V end was cut by 5 bases, the J end by 7 bases, with 6 bases between. CDR1 and CDR2 from the germline V gene are SGHRS and YFSETQ. The CDR3 runs to 11 residues.

Written as DNA, the CDR3 is TGTGCCAGCAGCCAGGACAGGAACAATCAGCCCCAGCATTTT. Its translation: CASSQDRNNQPQHF. The chain couples TRBV6-9 to TRBJ1-5, with 7 bases aligning to TRBD1. Germline loops: CDR1 MNHGY, CDR2 SVAAGI. The V segment lost 6 bases and the J segment 3 bases; nucleotides outside the gene matches: 5. The CDR3 consists of 14 residues.

The table lists this clonotype with a few counts. The CDR3 protein is CASSLNRGGWGSETQYF. The CDR3 DNA reads as TGTGCCAGCAGCTTGAACCGGGGGGGCTGGGGCTCTGAGACCCAGTACTTC. The chain couples TRBV5-6 to TRBJ2-5; 8 nucleotides line up with TRBD2. CDR1 and CDR2 (germline): SGHDT, YYEEEE. The ends lost 1 base at V and 5 bases at J; junction bases unmatched: 13. CDR3 length: 17 amino acids.

The chain carries TRBV10-3 and TRBJ1-6; D not certain. The length of the CDR3 is 14 residues. Trimming stripped 5 bases from V and 9 bases from J, with 14 bases between. Germline V gene lookup returns CDR1 ENHRY and CDR2 SYGVKD. In DNA form, the CDR3 reads TGTGCCATCAGTAGGGTGGGAGAGGCTTCACCCCTCCACTTT. This translates into CAISRVGEASPLHF.

This clonotype was seen a handful of times. The rearrangement links TRBV6-5 to TRBJ1-4; 9 bases are a match to TRBD1. Per germline, CDR1 MNHEY and CDR2 SVGAGI. CDR3 length equals 17 residues. V lost 4 bases and J lost 3; bases outside the gene matches: 9. CDR3 sequence reads: CASSSPNRQGANEKLFF. In DNA form, the CDR3 reads TGTGCCAGCAGTTCCCCAAATCGACAGGGGGCTAATGAAAAACTGTTTTTT.

The table lists this clonotype with a few counts. This chain uses TRBV7-2 with TRBJ2-7; tentative D call: TRBD1 (6 bases). CDR3 size: 14 residues. The germline gives CDR1 SGHTA, CDR2 FQGNSA. Trimming stripped 2 bases from V and 2 bases from J, with 10 bases between. The CDR3 is CASSLIGGPYEQYV. For the CDR3, the DNA is TGTGCCAGCAGCTTAATAGGGGGACCCTACGAGCAGTACGTC.

This clonotype was recorded a few times. The V and J genes are TRBV7-6 and TRBJ2-1; D may be TRBD2 (5 bases). The CDR3 is made up of 14 amino acids. Germline assignment: CDR1 SGHVS and CDR2 FNYEAQ. Between the trimmed V and J ends, which lost 3 bases and 9 bases, there was a span of 15 bases. CDR3: CASSLSPTRGEQFF. The CDR3 nucleotides read TGTGCCAGCAGCTTGAGTCCAACTCGGGGTGAGCAGTTCTTC.

This clonotype has more than one count but fewer than ten. The chain joins TRBV20-1 to TRBJ1-4; D unclear. The CDR3 loop spans 10 amino acids. The V gene's germline CDR1 is DFQATT and CDR2 SNEGSKA (reference sequence). V gave up 5 bases and J gave up 5 bases, with 3 bases separating them. The CDR3: CSAQNEKLFF. In DNA form, the CDR3 reads TGCAGTGCTCAGAATGAAAAACTGTTTTTT.

This clonotype was recorded a few times. V usage is TRBV29-1 and J usage is TRBJ2-2; D perhaps matches TRBD2 (6 bases). The germline V gene has CDR1 SQVTM and CDR2 ANQGSEA. The V and J ends lost 3 bases and 0 bases respectively, with 14 bases between them. This CDR3 has 16 residues. The CDR3 protein is CSVDGGIGSNTGELFF. The CDR3 nucleotides read TGCAGCGTTGATGGAGGGATTGGGTCGAACACCGGGGAGCTGTTTTTT.

The table lists this clonotype with many counts. The chain couples TRBV7-2 to TRBJ1-1, with TRBD1 as a possible D gene (5 bases). The CDR3 sequence is 14 residues long. Germline V gene data show CDR1 as SGHTA and CDR2 as FQGNSA. Trimming shortened V by 1 base and J by 4 bases, and 10 bases separated the two germline ends. DNA of the CDR3: TGTGCCAGCAGCTTAGTAGCAGGGACCACTGAAGCTTTCTTT. Its translation: CASSLVAGTTEAFF. Filled out from reference TRBV7-2 and TRBJ1-1, the complete variable domain reads GAGVSQSPSNKVTEKGKDVELRCDPISGHTALYWYRQSLGQGLEFLIYFQGNSAPDKSGLPSDRFSAERTGGSVSTLTIQRTQQEDSAVYLCASSLVAGTTEAFFGQGTRLTVV.

This chain joins TRBV14 and TRBJ1-1; 8 nucleotides line up with TRBD1. In germline, CDR1 is SGHDN, CDR2 FVKESK. The CDR3 is made up of 14 amino acids. V shed 3 bases, J shed 3 bases, and the junction held 3 bases outside the gene matches. CDR3 region: CASSQGQAYTEAFF. The CDR3 nucleotides read TGTGCCAGCAGCCAGGGACAGGCCTACACTGAAGCTTTCTTT.

The chain combines TRBV29-1 with TRBJ2-7; 8 positions agree with TRBD2. The CDR3 is made up of 13 amino acids. Germline V lookup: CDR1 SQVTM, CDR2 ANQGSEA. Trimming took 5 bases from V and 8 from J; bases not matched to a gene: 11. The CDR3 nucleotides are TGCAGCGTTCATAGCGGGGAGGATTTGCAGCAGTACTTC. Its protein is CSVHSGEDLQQYF.

This clonotype has only a few counts. The V call is TRBV11-2, the J call TRBJ1-6; the D gene is possibly TRBD1 (6 bases). Germline lookup yields CDR1 SGHAT and CDR2 FQNNGV. The CDR3 sequence is 13 residues long. V lost 5 bases to trimming and J lost 15 bases, with 17 bases between them. The CDR3: CASSAKGGLRLHF. The CDR3 DNA sequence: TGTGCCAGCAGCGCAAAGGGGGGCTTACGCCTCCACTTT. Full variable domain (missing parts from reference TRBV11-2 and TRBJ1-6): EAGVAQSPRYKIIEKRQSVAFWCNPISGHATLYWYQQILGQGPKLLIQFQNNGVVDDSQLPKDRFSAERLKGVDSTLKIQPAKLEDSAVYLCASSAKGGLRLHFGNGTRLTVT.

The chain recombines TRBV5-1 with TRBJ2-2, with D uncertain. Germline CDR1 SGHRS, CDR2 YFSETQ. Trimming removed 0 bases at V and 1 base at J, with 10 bases between. The CDR3 extends over 16 amino acids. DNA for the CDR3: TGCGCCAGCAGCTTGGCCGCACGGGTGAACACCGGGGAGCTGTTTTTT. It yields the protein CASSLAARVNTGELFF.

This clonotype was seen only a few times. The chain is built from TRBV12-3 or TRBV12-4 and TRBJ2-5, with 10 bases identical to TRBD1. J lost 6 bases, V lost 5 bases, and 6 bases had no gene match. The CDR3 runs to 14 residues. As DNA, the CDR3 is TGTGCCAGCAGTATGACAGGGGGCAGGCAGACCCAGTACTTC. Translated, it gives CASSMTGGRQTQYF.

This clonotype came up a few times. This rearrangement joins TRBV5-6 to TRBJ1-5; a possible D gene is TRBD1 (6 bases). V lost 0 bases and J 6 bases, leaving 10 bases between the germline ends. The CDR3 spans 14 residues. Germline V CDR1 and CDR2: SGHDT, YYEEEE. The CDR3: CASSLVGAGQPQHF. The CDR3 nucleotides read TGTGCCAGCAGCTTGGTGGGGGCGGGTCAGCCCCAGCATTTT.

This sequence joins TRBV19 and TRBJ1-2; D not resolved. V lost 2 bases to trimming and J lost 2 bases, with 6 bases between them. CDR3 length equals 13 residues. Germline lookup yields CDR1 LNHDA and CDR2 SQIVND (reference sequence). As DNA, the CDR3 is TGTGCCAGTAGTATACAGGACAACTATGGCTACACCTTC. Translation: CASSIQDNYGYTF.

V gene TRBV12-5 combines with J gene TRBJ2-1; D gene unclear. V dropped 7 bases and J dropped 6 bases, with 10 bases sitting between them. This CDR3 region has 12 residues. Germline CDR1 reads LGHNT; CDR2 reads FRNRAP. The CDR3 coding sequence is TGTGCTAGTGCCCCAAGCCTCAATGAGCAGTTCTTC. Amino acids: CASAPSLNEQFF.

This clonotype was counted a few times. This chain connects TRBV4-1 to TRBJ2-5, with D perhaps TRBD2 (5 bases). CDR1 MGHRA and CDR2 YSYEKL come from the germline V gene. The CDR3 runs 12 residues. V dropped 2 bases and J dropped 8 bases, with 9 bases sitting between them. In nucleotides, the CDR3 is TGCGCCAGCAGCCAAACGGGAATAACCCAGTACTTC. Protein: CASSQTGITQYF.